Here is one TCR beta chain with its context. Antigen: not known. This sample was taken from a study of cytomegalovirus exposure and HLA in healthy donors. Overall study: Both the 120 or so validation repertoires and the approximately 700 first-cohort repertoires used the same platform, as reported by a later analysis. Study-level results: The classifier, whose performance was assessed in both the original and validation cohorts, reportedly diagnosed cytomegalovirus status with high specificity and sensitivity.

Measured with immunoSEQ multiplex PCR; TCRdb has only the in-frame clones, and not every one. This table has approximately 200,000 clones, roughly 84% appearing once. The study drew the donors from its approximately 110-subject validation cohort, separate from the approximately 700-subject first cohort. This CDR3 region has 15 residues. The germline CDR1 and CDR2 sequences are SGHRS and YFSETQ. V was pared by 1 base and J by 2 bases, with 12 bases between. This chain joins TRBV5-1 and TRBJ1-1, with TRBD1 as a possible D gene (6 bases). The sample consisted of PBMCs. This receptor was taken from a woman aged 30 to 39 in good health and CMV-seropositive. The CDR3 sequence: CASSLRDTTNTEAFF. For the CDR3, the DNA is TGCGCCAGCAGCTTGCGGGACACCACCAACACTGAAGCTTTCTTT.